This TCR beta chain came from a study of CD8 T cells in Susac syndrome. The CDR3 spans 10 residues. The germline V gene has CDR1 SNHLY and CDR2 FYNNEI. Between the trimmed V and J ends, which lost 7 bases and 7 bases, there was a span of 6 bases. TCR beta sequencing was performed on blood CD8+ and CD4+ T cells. An amount of RNA that ranged from roughly 0.45 to 1 ug was reverse transcribed with random hexamers. TCRdb processed the immunoSEQ multiplex PCR reads anew with MiXCR; each CDR3 protein has one entry. The sample yields some 120,000 distinct CDR3 sequences, about 92% seen once. The sample consisted of CD8+ T cells from PBMCs. The chain joins TRBV2 to TRBJ2-3, with no clear D. The sequence was collected from a human donor with multiple sclerosis. CDR3 nucleotides: TGTGCCAGCAAACAACATACGCAGTATTTT. Residues: CASKQHTQYF.